This entry concerns a single TCR beta chain. This sample is part of a study of T cell changes during pregnancy in multiple sclerosis. The CDR3 runs to 17 residues. The germline V and J ends were trimmed by 0 bases and 1 base, with 14 bases remaining between them. Per germline, CDR1 ENHRY and CDR2 SYGVKD. Sequenced by immunoSEQ multiplex PCR; TCRdb stores in-frame clones only, minus some. The sample carries tens of thousands of clones, roughly 90% recorded once. The sequenced sample was CD8+ T cells from peripheral blood mononuclear cells, obtained in the second trimester of pregnancy. The gene calls are TRBV10-3 and TRBJ2-3; D possibly corresponds to TRBD2 (5 bases). The TCR sequence derives from a female donor in good health, enrolled as a control in a pregnancy study. As DNA, the CDR3 is TGTGCCATCAGTGAGTCGAGGGTCGGCCGCGGCACAGATACGCAGTATTTT. Residues: CAISESRVGRGTDTQYF.